This T cell receptor beta chain stems from a study of beta chain features in type 1 diabetes. A word on this clone: Its matching antigen is unknown.

Every isolated RNA sample was fully reverse transcribed, so sequencing captured expressed TCRB transcripts. It was found that naive, central memory and regulatory T cell samples averaged about 3.4 million reads. The assay was immunoSEQ multiplex PCR, and TCRdb's table has in-frame clones only and misses some. The sample records some 300,000 clones, 7% to 9% being singletons. Per donor, one heparinised blood draw averaged roughly 120 mL. Purity above 95% was achieved in all sorted populations. Looked up from germline, CDR1 is SGHDT and CDR2 is YYEEEE. The CDR3 has 13 amino acids. V lost 1 base and J lost 2, with 7 bases in between. Notes on the study in general: Insertion counts at VDJ junctions were lower in type 1 diabetes patients, who also showed more deletions there.

What was sequenced was central memory CD4+ T cells from blood. The origin of this receptor is a woman under 30 in good health. The gene calls are TRBV5-6 and TRBJ2-7; D is unresolved. CDR3 coding DNA: TGTGCCAGCAGCTTGTCGGCAGCCTACGAGCAGTACGTC. Protein: CASSLSAAYEQYV.